This T cell receptor (beta chain) appears in the sequencing data of a study of siplizumab effects on memory and regulatory T cells. Study overall: Siplizumab-free reactions were matched to around 0.99 ug/mL siplizumab reactions in paired mixed lymphocyte cultures.

Over a period of roughly 6 days at 37 degrees C, the mixed lymphocyte reaction cells were cocultured. This CDR3 spans 15 amino acids. V gave up 3 bases and J gave up 4 bases; unmatched junction bases: 5. The germline V gene encodes CDR1 SGHAT and CDR2 FQNNGV. With regard to this clone: As yet, its antigen is unknown.

Findings and caveats of the study: Naive T cells seemed more diverse than memory cells and seemed major alloresponse contributors.

Sequenced by immunoSEQ multiplex PCR; TCRdb stores in-frame clones only, minus some. The profile covers about 9,900 clones, with roughly two fifths appearing a single time and 8% to 9% taken by the ten largest. The gene calls are TRBV11-2 and TRBJ2-7; TRBD2 agrees at 11 bases. This sequence was found in a human donor in good health; the cells came from an allogeneic mixed lymphocyte reaction. The sample comprised CFSE-low (dividing) CD4+ T cells sorted from an allogeneic mixed lymphocyte reaction. CDR3 sequence (DNA): TGTGCCAGCAGCTTCAGGACTAGCGGGCCTTACGAGCAGTACTTC. As protein: CASSFRTSGPYEQYF.